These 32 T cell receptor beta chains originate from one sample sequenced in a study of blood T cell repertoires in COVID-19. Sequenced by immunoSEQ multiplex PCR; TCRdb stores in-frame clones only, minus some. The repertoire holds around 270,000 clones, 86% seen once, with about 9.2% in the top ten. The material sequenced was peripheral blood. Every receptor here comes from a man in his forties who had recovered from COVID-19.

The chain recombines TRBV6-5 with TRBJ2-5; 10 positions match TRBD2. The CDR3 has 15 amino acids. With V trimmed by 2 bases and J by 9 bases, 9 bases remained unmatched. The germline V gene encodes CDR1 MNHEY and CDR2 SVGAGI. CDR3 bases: TGTGCCAGCAGTTACCTTGCCCAGCGGGGGGGGGCCCAGTACTTC. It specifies CASSYLAQRGGAQYF.

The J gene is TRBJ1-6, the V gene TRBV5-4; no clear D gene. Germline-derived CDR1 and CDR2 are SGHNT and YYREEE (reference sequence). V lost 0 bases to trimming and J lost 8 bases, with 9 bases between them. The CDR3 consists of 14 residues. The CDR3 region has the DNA TGTGCCAGCAGCTTGGGTGAGAGGGATTCACCCCTCCACTTT. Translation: CASSLGERDSPLHF.

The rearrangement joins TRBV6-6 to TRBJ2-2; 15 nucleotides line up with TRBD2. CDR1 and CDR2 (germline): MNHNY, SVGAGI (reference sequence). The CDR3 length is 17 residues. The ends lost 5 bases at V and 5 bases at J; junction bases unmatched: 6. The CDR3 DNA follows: TGTGCCAGCAGTCTAGGACTAGCGGGAGGGGAGACCGGGGAGCTGTTTTTT. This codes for CASSLGLAGGETGELFF.

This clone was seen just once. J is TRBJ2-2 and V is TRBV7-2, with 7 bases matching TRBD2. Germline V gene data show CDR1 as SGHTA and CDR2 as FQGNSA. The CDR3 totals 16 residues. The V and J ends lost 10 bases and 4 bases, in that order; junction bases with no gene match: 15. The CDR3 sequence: CATPPGGGRGTGELFF. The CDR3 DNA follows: TGTGCCACCCCCCCTGGGGGAGGGAGAGGCACCGGGGAGCTGTTTTTT.

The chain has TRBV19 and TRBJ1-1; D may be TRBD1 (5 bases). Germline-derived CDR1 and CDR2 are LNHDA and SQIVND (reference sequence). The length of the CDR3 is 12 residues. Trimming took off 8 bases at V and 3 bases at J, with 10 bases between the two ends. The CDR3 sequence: CASVWGDTEAFF. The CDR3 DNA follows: TGTGCCAGTGTATGGGGCGACACTGAAGCTTTCTTT. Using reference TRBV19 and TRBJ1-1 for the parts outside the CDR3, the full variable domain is DGGITQSPKYLFRKEGQNVTLSCEQNLNHDAMYWYRQDPGQGLRLIYYSQIVNDFQKGDIAEGYSVSREKKESFPLTVTSAQKNPTAFYLCASVWGDTEAFFGQGTRLTVV.

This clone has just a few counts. In nucleotides, the CDR3 is TGTGCCAGCGGCCGGGACAGGGTGACTGGAAACACCATATATTTT. It translates to CASGRDRVTGNTIYF. The genes are TRBV6-2 or TRBV6-3 and TRBJ1-3; 9 bases match TRBD1. Germline trimming cut 8 bases from V and 2 bases from J; bases unmatched to any gene: 7. This CDR3 spans 15 amino acids. The V gene's germline CDR1 is MNHEY and CDR2 SVGEGT.

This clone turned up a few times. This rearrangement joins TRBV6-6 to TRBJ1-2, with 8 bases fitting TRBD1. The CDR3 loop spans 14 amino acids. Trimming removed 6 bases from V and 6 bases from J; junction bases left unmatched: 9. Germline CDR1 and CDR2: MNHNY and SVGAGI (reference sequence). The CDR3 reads CASSIDRGRDGYTF. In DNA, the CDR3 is TGTGCCAGCAGCATAGACAGGGGACGGGATGGCTACACCTTC.

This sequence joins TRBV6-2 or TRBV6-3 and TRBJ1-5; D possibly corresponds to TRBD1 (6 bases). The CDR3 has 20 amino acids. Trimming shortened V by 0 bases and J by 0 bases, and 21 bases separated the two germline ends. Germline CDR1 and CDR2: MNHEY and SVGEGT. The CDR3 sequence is CASSYSDPGVGRYSNQPQHF. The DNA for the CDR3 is TGTGCCAGCAGTTACTCAGATCCAGGGGTTGGCCGATATAGCAATCAGCCCCAGCATTTT.

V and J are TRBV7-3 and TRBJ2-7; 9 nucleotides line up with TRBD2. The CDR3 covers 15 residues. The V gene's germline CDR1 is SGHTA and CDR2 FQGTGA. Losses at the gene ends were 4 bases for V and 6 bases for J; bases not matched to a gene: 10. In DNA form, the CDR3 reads TGTGCCAGCAGCTCCCCCCGGCGGGAGGGATCCGAGCAGTACTTC. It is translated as CASSSPRREGSEQYF.

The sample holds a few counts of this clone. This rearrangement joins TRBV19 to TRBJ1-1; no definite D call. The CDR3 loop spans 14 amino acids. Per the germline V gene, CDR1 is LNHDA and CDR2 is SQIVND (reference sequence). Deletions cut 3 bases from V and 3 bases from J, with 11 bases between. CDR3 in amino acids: CASSIFTGDTEAFF. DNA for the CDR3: TGTGCCAGTAGTATCTTCACCGGGGACACTGAAGCTTTCTTT. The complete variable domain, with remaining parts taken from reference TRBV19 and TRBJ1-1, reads DGGITQSPKYLFRKEGQNVTLSCEQNLNHDAMYWYRQDPGQGLRLIYYSQIVNDFQKGDIAEGYSVSREKKESFPLTVTSAQKNPTAFYLCASSIFTGDTEAFFGQGTRLTVV.

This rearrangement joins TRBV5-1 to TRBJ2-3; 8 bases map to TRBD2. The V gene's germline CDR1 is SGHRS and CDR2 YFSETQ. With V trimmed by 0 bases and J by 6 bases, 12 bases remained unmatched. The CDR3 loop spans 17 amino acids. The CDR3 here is CASSLAGSGVGWDTQYF. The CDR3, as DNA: TGCGCCAGCAGCTTGGCTGGTAGCGGGGTCGGTTGGGATACGCAGTATTTT. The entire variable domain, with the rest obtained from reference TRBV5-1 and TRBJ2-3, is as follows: KAGVTQTPRYLIKTRGQQVTLSCSPISGHRSVSWYQQTPGQGLQFLFEYFSETQRNKGNFPGRFSGRQFSNSRSEMNVSTLELGDSALYLCASSLAGSGVGWDTQYFGPGTRLTVL.

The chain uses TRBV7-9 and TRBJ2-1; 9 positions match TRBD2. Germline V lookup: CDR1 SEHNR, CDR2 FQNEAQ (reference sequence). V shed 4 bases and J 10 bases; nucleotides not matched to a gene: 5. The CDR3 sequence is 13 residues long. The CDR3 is CASSSGLAWEQFF. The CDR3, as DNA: TGTGCCAGCAGCTCGGGACTAGCTTGGGAGCAGTTCTTC. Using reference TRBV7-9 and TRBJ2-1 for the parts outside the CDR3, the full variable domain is DTGVSQNPRHKITKRGQNVTFRCDPISEHNRLYWYRQTLGQGPEFLTYFQNEAQLEKSRLLSDRFSAERPKGSFSTLEIQRTEQGDSAMYLCASSSGLAWEQFFGPGTRLTVL.

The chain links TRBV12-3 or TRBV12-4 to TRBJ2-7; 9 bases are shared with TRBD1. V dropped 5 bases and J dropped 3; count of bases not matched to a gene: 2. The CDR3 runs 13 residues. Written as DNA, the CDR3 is TGTGCCAGCAGTCCGACAGGGGGCTACGAGCAGTACTTC. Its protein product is CASSPTGGYEQYF.

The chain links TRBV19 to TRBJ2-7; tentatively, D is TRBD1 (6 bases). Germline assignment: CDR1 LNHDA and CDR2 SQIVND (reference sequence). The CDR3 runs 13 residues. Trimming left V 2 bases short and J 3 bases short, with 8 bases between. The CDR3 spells CASSISDSYEQYF. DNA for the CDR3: TGTGCCAGTAGTATATCGGACAGCTACGAGCAGTACTTC.

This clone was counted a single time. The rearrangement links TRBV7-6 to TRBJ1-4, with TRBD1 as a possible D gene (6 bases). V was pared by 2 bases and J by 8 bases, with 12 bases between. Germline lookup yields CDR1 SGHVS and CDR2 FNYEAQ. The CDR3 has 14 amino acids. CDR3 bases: TGTGCCAGCAGCTTACGGGGGGCAGAGGAAAAACTGTTTTTT. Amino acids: CASSLRGAEEKLFF.

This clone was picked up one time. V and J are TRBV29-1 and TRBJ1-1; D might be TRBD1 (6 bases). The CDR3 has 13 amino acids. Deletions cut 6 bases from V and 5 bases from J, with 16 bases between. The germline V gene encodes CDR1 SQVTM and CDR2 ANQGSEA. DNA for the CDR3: TGCAGCGTGGATGGTGCAGGGGTTACTGAAGCTTTCTTT. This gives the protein CSVDGAGVTEAFF.

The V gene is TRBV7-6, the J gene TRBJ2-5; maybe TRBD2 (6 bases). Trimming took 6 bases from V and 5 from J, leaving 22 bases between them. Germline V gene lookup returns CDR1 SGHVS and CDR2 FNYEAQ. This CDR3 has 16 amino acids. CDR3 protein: CASSQGGGARSETQYF. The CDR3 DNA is TGTGCCAGCAGTCAGGGAGGTGGGGCTCGATCGGAGACCCAGTACTTC.

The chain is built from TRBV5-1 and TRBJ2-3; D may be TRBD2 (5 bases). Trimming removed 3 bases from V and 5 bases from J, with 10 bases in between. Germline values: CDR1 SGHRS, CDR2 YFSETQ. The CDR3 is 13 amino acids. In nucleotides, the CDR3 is TGCGCCAGCAGCTCACGGAGGAGAGATACGCAGTATTTT. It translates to CASSSRRRDTQYF.

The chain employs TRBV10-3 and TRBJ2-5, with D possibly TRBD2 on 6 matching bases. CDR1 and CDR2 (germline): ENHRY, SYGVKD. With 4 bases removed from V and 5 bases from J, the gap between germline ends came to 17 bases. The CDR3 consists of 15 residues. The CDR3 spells CAISVLGGGYETQYF. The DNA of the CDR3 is TGTGCCATCAGTGTCCTGGGGGGAGGATACGAGACCCAGTACTTC.

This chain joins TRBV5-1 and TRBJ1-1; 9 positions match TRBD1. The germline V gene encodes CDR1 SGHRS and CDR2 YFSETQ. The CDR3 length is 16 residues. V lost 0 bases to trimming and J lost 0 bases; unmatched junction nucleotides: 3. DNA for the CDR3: TGCGCCAGCAGCTTGGGTCGGACAGGGGTGAACACTGAAGCTTTCTTT. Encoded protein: CASSLGRTGVNTEAFF.

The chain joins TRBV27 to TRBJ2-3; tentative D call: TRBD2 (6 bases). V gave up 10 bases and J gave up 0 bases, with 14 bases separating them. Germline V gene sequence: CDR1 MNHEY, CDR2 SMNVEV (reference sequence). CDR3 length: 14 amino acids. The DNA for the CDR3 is TGTGCCACCAAGAGGAGCGGGAGCACAGATACGCAGTATTTT. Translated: CATKRSGSTDTQYF.

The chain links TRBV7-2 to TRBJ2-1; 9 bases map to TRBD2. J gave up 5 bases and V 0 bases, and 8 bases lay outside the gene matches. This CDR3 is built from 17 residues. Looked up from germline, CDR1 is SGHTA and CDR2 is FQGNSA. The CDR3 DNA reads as TGTGCCAGCAGCTTAGCGAGGGGCGGGGGGGCCCACAATGAGCAGTTCTTC. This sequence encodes CASSLARGGGAHNEQFF.

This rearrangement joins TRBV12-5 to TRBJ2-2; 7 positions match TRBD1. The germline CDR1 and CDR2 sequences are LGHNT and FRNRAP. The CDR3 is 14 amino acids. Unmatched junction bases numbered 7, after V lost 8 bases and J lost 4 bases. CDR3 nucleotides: TGTGCTAGTCCACGGGACAGCCTCACCGGGGAGCTGTTTTTT. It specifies CASPRDSLTGELFF.

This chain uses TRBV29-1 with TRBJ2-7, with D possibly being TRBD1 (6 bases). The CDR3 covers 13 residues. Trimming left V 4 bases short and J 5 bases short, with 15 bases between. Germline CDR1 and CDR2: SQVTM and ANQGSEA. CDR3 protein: CSVGFRGGDEQYF. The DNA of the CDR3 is TGCAGCGTTGGTTTCAGGGGTGGGGACGAGCAGTACTTC.

CDR3 DNA: TGTGCCAGCAGCATGGGACAGGCGACTAATGAAAAACTGTTTTTT. This sequence encodes CASSMGQATNEKLFF. This sequence joins TRBV7-9 and TRBJ1-4; 8 nucleotides match TRBD1. There are 15 residues in the CDR3. Trimming cost V 5 bases and J 2 bases; bases outside gene matches: 4. The germline CDR1 and CDR2 sequences are SEHNR and FQNEAQ (reference sequence).

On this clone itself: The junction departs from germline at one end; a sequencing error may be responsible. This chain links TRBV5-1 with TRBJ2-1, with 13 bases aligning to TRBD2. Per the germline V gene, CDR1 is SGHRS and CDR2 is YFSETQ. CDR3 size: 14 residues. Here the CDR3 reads CASSLETSGRALVF. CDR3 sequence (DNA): TGCGCCAGCAGCTTGGAAACTAGCGGGAGGGCCCTCGTCTTC.

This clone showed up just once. The CDR3 region has the DNA TGTGCCAGCCGAACCAACCGGGACAGGGAATATTTAGGCTACACCTTC. Translation gives CASRTNRDREYLGYTF. J is TRBJ1-2 and V is TRBV27; 9 bases are shared with TRBD1. The junction had 18 bases not matched to a gene; V was cut back by 8 bases and J by 8 bases. Germline lookup yields CDR1 MNHEY and CDR2 SMNVEV (reference sequence). The CDR3 runs 16 residues.

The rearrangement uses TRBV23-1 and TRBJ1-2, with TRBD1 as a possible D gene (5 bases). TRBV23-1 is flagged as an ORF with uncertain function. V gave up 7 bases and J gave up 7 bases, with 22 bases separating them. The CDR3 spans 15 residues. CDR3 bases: TGCGCCAGCACTCTACCAGGGCACAAGGGCGCTGGCTACACCTTC. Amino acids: CASTLPGHKGAGYTF.

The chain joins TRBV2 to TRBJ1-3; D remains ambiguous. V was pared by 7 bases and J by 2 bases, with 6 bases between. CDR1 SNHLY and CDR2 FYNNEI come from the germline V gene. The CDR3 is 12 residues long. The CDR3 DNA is TGTGCCAGCAACCCGGCTGGAAACACCATATATTTT. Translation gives CASNPAGNTIYF.

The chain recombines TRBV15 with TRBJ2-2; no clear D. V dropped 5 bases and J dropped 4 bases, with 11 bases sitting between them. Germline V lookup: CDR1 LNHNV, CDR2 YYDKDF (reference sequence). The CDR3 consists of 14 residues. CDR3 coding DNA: TGTGCCACCAGCTATAGCTCGAGCACCGGGGAGCTGTTTTTT. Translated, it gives CATSYSSSTGELFF.

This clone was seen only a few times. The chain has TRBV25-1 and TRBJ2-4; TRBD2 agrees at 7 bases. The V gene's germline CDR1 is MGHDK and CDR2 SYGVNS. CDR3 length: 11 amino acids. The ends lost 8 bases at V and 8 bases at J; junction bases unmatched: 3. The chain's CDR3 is CASARGDIQYF. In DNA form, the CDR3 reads TGTGCCAGCGCCCGGGGGGACATTCAGTACTTC.

The CDR3 loop is CASGIGTGGNTGELFF. The CDR3 region has the DNA TGTGCTAGTGGTATAGGCACAGGGGGAAACACCGGGGAGCTGTTTTTT. V and J are TRBV12-5 and TRBJ2-2; 8 nucleotides line up with TRBD1. The V segment lost 5 bases and the J segment 2 bases; nucleotides outside the gene matches: 7. Germline V gene data show CDR1 as LGHNT and CDR2 as FRNRAP. The length of the CDR3 is 16 residues.